Following are 5 T cell receptor beta chains from one sample sequenced in a study of blood T cell repertoires in COVID-19. Profiling relied on immunoSEQ multiplex PCR, and the TCRdb table lists in-frame clones only, not all of them. The repertoire holds over 85,000 clones, with 70% to 90% as singletons. Material for sequencing was peripheral blood. The receptors come from a man aged 35 to 55 with active or convalescent COVID-19.

The gene calls are TRBV7-3 and TRBJ2-2; no reliable D call. With 6 bases removed from V and 5 bases from J, the gap between germline ends came to 16 bases. This CDR3 spans 15 amino acids. Germline V gene data show CDR1 as SGHTA and CDR2 as FQGTGA. CDR3 DNA sequence: TGTGCCAGCAGTCAAGACATAAGACCGACCGGGGAGCTGTTTTTT. Its translation: CASSQDIRPTGELFF.

The chain employs TRBV5-6 and TRBJ2-1; TRBD2 matches at 10 bases. The CDR3 has 15 residues. V shed 4 bases and J 2 bases; nucleotides not matched to a gene: 3. The germline CDR1 and CDR2 sequences are SGHDT and YYEEEE. The DNA for the CDR3 is TGTGCCAGCAGCCCCCTAGCGGGGGCCTACAATGAGCAGTTCTTC. Protein: CASSPLAGAYNEQFF.

V gene TRBV6-5 combines with J gene TRBJ1-1; D perhaps matches TRBD1 (6 bases). V was cut by 0 bases and J by 4 bases, with 12 bases left in between. The CDR3 length is 15 residues. From germline, CDR1 is MNHEY and CDR2 SVGAGI. CDR3 protein: CASSYSNRVSTEAFF. For the CDR3, the DNA is TGTGCCAGCAGTTACTCCAACAGGGTTAGCACTGAAGCTTTCTTT.

V usage is TRBV12-5 and J usage is TRBJ1-1; D is perhaps TRBD1 (6 bases). The CDR3 extends over 15 amino acids. V gave up 5 bases and J gave up 5 bases, with 18 bases separating them. CDR1 and CDR2 (germline): LGHNT, FRNRAP. The DNA of the CDR3 is TGTGCTAGTGGTCCAGCTTGGAGTAGGGGGACTGAAGCTTTCTTT. Translating it yields CASGPAWSRGTEAFF.

This clone is medium-sized by share. This rearrangement joins TRBV7-9 to TRBJ2-3; D uncertain. CDR3 length: 14 amino acids. Trimming shortened V by 1 base and J by 0 bases, and 5 bases separated the two germline ends. Germline CDR1 reads SEHNR; CDR2 reads FQNEAQ (reference sequence). The CDR3 spells CASSLVSSTDTQYF. CDR3 nucleotide sequence: TGTGCCAGCAGCTTAGTTTCTAGCACAGATACGCAGTATTTT.